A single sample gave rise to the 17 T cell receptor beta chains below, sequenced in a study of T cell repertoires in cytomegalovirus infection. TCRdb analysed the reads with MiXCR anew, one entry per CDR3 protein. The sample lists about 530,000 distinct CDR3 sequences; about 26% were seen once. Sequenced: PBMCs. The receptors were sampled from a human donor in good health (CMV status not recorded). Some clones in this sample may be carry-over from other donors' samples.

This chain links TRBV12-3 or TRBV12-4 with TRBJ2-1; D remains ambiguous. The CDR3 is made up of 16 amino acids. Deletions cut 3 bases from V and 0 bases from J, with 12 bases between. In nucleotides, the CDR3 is TGTGCCAGCAGTTTCCGGCTACCGAGCTCCTACAATGAGCAGTTCTTC. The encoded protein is CASSFRLPSSYNEQFF.

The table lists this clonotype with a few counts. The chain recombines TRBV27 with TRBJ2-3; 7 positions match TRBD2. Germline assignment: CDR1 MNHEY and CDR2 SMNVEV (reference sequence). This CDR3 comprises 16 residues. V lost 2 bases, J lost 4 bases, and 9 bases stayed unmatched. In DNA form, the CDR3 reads TGTGCCAGCAGTTTAGGATTGCGGGAGTTGTCAGATACGCAGTATTTT. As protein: CASSLGLRELSDTQYF.

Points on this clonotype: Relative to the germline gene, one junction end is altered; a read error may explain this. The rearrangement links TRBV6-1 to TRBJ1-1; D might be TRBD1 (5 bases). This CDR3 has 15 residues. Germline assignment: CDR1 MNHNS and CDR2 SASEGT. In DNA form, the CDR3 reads TGTGCCAGCAGTCGGACCCGATACAGGAACCCTGAAGCTTTCTTT. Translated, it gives CASSRTRYRNPEAFF.

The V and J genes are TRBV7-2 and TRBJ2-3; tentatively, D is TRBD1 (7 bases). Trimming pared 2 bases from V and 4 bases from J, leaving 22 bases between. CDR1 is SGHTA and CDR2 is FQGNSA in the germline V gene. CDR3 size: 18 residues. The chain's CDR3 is CASSLFRGQFTGADTQYF. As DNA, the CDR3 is TGTGCCAGCAGCTTATTTCGGGGACAGTTCACGGGAGCAGATACGCAGTATTTT.

CDR3 sequence: CASSVSSNYGYTF. The CDR3 DNA follows: TGTGCCAGCAGCGTATCATCTAACTATGGCTACACCTTC. V and J are TRBV9 and TRBJ1-2; the D is unclear. Germline loops: CDR1 SGDLS, CDR2 YYNGEE. Between the trimmed V and J ends, which lost 1 base and 0 bases, there was a span of 4 bases. The CDR3 runs 13 residues. The full variable domain, rest sourced from reference TRBV9 and TRBJ1-2, is DSGVTQTPKHLITATGQRVTLRCSPRSGDLSVYWYQQSLDQGLQFLIQYYNGEERAKGNILERFSAQQFPDLHSELNLSSLELGDSALYFCASSVSSNYGYTFGSGTRLTVV.

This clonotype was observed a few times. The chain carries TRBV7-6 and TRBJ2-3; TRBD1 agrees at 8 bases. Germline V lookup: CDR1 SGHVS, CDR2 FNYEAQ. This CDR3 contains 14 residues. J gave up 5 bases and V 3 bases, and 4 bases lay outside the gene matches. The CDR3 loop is CASSLRQGIDTQYF. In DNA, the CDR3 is TGTGCCAGCAGCTTGAGACAGGGGATAGATACGCAGTATTTT. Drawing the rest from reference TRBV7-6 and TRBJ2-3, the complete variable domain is GAGVSQSPRYKVTKRGQDVALRCDPISGHVSLYWYRQALGQGPEFLTYFNYEAQQDKSGLPNDRFSAERPEGSISTLTIQRTEQRDSAMYRCASSLRQGIDTQYFGPGTRLTVL.

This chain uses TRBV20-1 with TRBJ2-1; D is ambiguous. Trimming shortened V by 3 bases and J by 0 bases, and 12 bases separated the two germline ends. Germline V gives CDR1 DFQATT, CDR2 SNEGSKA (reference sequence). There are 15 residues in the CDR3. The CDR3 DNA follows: TGCAGTGCTAGTCCAGCCTCCAGCTCCTACAATGAGCAGTTCTTC. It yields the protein CSASPASSSYNEQFF.

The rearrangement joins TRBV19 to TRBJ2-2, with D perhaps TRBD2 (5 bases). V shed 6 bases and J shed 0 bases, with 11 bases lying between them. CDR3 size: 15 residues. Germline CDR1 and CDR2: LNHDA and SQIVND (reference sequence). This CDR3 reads CASRQSGPNTGELFF. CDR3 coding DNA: TGTGCCAGTAGGCAAAGCGGACCGAACACCGGGGAGCTGTTTTTT.

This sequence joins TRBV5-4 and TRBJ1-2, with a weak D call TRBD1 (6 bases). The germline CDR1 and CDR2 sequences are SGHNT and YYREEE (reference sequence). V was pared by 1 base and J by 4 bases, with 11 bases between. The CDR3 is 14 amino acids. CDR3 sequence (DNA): TGTGCCAGCAGCTTGTTCAGGGGCGCCTATGGCTACACCTTC. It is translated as CASSLFRGAYGYTF.

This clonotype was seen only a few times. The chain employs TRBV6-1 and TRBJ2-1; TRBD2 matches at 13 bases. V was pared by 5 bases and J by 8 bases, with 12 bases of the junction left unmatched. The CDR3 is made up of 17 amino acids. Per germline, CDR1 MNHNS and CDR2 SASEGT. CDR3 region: CASSYGAQLAGGDEQFF. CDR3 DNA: TGTGCCAGCAGTTACGGGGCCCAACTAGCGGGAGGGGATGAGCAGTTCTTC.

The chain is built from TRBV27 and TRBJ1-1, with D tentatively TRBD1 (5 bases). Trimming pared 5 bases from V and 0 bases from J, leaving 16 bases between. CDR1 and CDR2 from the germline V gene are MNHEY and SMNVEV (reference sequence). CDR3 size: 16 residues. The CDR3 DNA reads TGTGCCAGCAGTCCTATCCGGGGCATAATGAACACTGAAGCTTTCTTT. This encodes CASSPIRGIMNTEAFF.

For the CDR3, the DNA is TGCAGTGCTAGAGAGGAGGACAGGCTTTACTATGGCTACACCTTC. This gives the protein CSAREEDRLYYGYTF. This chain joins TRBV20-1 and TRBJ1-2, with 7 bases aligning to TRBD1. The J segment lost 3 bases and the V segment lost 0 bases, leaving 7 bases of the junction unmatched. This CDR3 spans 15 amino acids. The V gene's germline CDR1 is DFQATT and CDR2 SNEGSKA (reference sequence).

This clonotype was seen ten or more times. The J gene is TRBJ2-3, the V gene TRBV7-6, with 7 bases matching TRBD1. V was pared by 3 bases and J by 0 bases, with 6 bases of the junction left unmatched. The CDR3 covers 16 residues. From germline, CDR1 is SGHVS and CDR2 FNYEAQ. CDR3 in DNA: TGTGCCAGCAGCTTCGCCCCGGGACAGAGCACAGATACGCAGTATTTT. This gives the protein CASSFAPGQSTDTQYF.

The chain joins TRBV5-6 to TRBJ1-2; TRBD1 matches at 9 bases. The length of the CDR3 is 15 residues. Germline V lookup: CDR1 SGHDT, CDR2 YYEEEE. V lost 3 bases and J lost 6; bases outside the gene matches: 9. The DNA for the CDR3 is TGTGCCAGCAGCTCAACCGGGACAGGGTATGATGGCTACACCTTC. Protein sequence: CASSSTGTGYDGYTF.

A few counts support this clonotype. CDR3 nucleotides: TGCAGTGCTAGGGTACAGGGGAACTATGGCTACACCTTC. Encoded protein: CSARVQGNYGYTF. The rearrangement joins TRBV20-1 to TRBJ1-2; 7 nucleotides line up with TRBD1. With 3 bases clipped from V and 2 bases from J, the junction kept 3 bases outside the gene matches. The germline CDR1 and CDR2 sequences are DFQATT and SNEGSKA (reference sequence). The CDR3 sequence is 13 residues long.

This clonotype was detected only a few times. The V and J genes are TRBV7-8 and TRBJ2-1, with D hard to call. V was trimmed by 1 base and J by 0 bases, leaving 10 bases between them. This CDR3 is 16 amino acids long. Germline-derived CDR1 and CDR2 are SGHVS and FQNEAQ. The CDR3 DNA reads TGTGCCAGCAGCTTAGACTTCTATTCCTCCTACAATGAGCAGTTCTTC. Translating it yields CASSLDFYSSYNEQFF.

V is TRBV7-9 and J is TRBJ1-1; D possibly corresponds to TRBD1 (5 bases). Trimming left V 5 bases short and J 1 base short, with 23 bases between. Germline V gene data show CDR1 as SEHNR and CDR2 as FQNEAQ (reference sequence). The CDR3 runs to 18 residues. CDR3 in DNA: TGTGCCAGCAGCCCCCACCGCAGGGTGGGATCTGGGAACACTGAAGCTTTCTTT. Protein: CASSPHRRVGSGNTEAFF. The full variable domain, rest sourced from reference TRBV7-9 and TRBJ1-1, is DTGVSQNPRHKITKRGQNVTFRCDPISEHNRLYWYRQTLGQGPEFLTYFQNEAQLEKSRLLSDRFSAERPKGSFSTLEIQRTEQGDSAMYLCASSPHRRVGSGNTEAFFGQGTRLTVV.